The clone carrying this T cell receptor beta chain has just a few counts. These data are taken from a study of human T cells and chemical hapten exposure. As for the study in general: Diphenylcyclopropenone doses were given weekly to the scalps of patients across the roughly 24-week study. 0.01% DPC was applied to the upper back in patch tests, which were read at 6 days.

One entry per CDR3 protein, called by TCRdb with MiXCR from the RACE reads. The profile shows about 120,000 distinct CDR3 sequences, around 15% of them singletons. V lost 4 bases and J lost 0, with 4 bases in between. The CDR3 contains 13 residues. Germline V CDR1 and CDR2: MDHEN, SYDVKM. Time point indicated: patch test 1, 2 weeks after DPC sensitization. Treatment defined: therapeutic diphenylcyclopropenone sensitization with weekly scalp DPC. The chain joins TRBV28 to TRBJ1-3; D gene uncertain. This specimen consisted of whole blood, obtained in connection with sensitization to the hapten diphenylcyclopropenone (DPC). The sequence came from a man between 18 and 29 years old with alopecia areata. Some clones in this sample may be carry-over from other donors' samples. CDR3 DNA: TGTGCCAGCAGTTCCGGCTCTGGAAACACCATATATTTT. Amino acids: CASSSGSGNTIYF.